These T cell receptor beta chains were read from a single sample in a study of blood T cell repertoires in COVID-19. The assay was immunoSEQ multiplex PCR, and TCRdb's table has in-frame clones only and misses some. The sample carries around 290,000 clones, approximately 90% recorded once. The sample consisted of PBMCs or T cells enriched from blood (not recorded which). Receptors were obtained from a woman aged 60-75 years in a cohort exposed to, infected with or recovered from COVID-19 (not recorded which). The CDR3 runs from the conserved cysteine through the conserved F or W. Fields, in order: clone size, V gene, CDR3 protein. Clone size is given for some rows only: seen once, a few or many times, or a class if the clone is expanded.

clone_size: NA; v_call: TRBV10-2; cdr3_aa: CASRGGDWAGSDYGYTF
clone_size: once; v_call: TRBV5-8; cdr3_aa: CASSLEQGWEKLFF
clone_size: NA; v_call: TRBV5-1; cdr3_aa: CASSLDSREQFF
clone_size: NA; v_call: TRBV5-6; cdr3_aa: CASSFGGNEQFF
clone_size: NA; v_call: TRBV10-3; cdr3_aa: CAIREDRGRETQYF
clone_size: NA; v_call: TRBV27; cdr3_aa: CASSFTSGSIGPQHF
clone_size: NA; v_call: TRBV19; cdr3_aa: CASTGGSGEAVEQYF
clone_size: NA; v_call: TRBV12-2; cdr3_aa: CASRLVPPQGDEQFF
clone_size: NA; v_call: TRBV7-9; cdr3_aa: CASGGTGSGNTIYF
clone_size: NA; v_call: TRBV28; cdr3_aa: CASSPGTSGLDTQYF
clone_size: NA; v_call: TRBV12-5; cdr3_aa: CASGLDLGAGADTQYF
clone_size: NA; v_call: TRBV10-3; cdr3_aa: CAISDMGAHTEAFF
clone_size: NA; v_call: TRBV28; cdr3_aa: CASSFGGLAGGETQYF
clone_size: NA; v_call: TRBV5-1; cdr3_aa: CASRGGTGKIYEQYF
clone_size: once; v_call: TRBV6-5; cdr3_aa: CASSYTSNRAGYTF
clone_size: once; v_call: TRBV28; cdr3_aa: CASTGNSYEQYF
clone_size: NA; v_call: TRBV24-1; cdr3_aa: CATSDLGRVSYEQYF
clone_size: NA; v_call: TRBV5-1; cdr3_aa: CASSRGVAGYEQYF